This T cell receptor beta chain was observed in a study of technical replicates of blood from a handful of donors. TCRdb's copy holds only in-frame clones and misses some; the assay was immunoSEQ multiplex PCR. Among about 81,000 clones listed, 85% to 95% were seen once. Germline CDR1 and CDR2: MGHRA and YSYEKL. Trimming removed 1 base from V and 1 base from J; junction bases left unmatched: 5. The CDR3 loop spans 16 amino acids. Sequenced sample: T cells isolated from PBMCs. This clonotype was sampled from a human donor in good health. V usage is TRBV4-1 and J usage is TRBJ1-1; TRBD1 matches 8 bases. Here the CDR3 reads CASSQVRGQGNTEAFF. Here the CDR3 DNA reads TGCGCCAGCAGCCAAGTTCGAGGACAGGGGAACACTGAAGCTTTCTTT.